The present T cell receptor beta chain was sequenced within a study of shared clonotypes between healthy human individuals. Across the study: Per donor, CD8 memory used one plate, CD8 naive used two, CD4 memory used three and CD4 naive used three. Findings of the study overall: Clonotype sharing among the donors was expected to vary with sequencing depth. Against clonotypes common to all four donors, non-shared ones had lower generation probabilities.

Replicate sorted-subset PCRs were loaded with around 200 ng DNA, about 30,000 T cell genomes. The assay was immunoSEQ multiplex PCR, and TCRdb's table has in-frame clones only and misses some. The sample consists of 2,500,000 or so clones, more than 80% of them appearing once. This CDR3 has 15 amino acids. Deletions cut 5 bases from V and 3 bases from J, with 13 bases between. The V gene's germline CDR1 is MNHEY and CDR2 SMNVEV (reference sequence). This clone has a single count. Its specificity is unknown. Sequencing used naive CD4+ T cells sorted from blood. Subset in this sample: CD45RA+ positively selected. The chain couples TRBV27 to TRBJ2-2; D perhaps matches TRBD2 (6 bases). This sequence originates from a man younger than 30 in good health. This CDR3 is CASSAGQGYTGELFF. The CDR3 nucleotides read TGTGCCAGCAGTGCGGGGCAGGGATACACCGGGGAGCTGTTTTTT.